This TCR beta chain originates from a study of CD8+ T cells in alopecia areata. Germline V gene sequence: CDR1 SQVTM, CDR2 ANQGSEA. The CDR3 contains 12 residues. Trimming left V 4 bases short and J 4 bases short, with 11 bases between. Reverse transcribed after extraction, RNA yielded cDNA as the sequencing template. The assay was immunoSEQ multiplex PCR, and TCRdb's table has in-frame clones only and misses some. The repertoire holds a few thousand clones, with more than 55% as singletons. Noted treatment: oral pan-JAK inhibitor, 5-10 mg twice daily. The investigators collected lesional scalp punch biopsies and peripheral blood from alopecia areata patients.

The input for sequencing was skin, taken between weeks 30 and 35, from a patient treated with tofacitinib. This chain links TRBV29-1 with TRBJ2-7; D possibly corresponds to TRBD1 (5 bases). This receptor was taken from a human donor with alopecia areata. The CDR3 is CSVAAGPYEQYF. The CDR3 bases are TGCAGCGTTGCAGCAGGGCCTTACGAGCAGTACTTC.